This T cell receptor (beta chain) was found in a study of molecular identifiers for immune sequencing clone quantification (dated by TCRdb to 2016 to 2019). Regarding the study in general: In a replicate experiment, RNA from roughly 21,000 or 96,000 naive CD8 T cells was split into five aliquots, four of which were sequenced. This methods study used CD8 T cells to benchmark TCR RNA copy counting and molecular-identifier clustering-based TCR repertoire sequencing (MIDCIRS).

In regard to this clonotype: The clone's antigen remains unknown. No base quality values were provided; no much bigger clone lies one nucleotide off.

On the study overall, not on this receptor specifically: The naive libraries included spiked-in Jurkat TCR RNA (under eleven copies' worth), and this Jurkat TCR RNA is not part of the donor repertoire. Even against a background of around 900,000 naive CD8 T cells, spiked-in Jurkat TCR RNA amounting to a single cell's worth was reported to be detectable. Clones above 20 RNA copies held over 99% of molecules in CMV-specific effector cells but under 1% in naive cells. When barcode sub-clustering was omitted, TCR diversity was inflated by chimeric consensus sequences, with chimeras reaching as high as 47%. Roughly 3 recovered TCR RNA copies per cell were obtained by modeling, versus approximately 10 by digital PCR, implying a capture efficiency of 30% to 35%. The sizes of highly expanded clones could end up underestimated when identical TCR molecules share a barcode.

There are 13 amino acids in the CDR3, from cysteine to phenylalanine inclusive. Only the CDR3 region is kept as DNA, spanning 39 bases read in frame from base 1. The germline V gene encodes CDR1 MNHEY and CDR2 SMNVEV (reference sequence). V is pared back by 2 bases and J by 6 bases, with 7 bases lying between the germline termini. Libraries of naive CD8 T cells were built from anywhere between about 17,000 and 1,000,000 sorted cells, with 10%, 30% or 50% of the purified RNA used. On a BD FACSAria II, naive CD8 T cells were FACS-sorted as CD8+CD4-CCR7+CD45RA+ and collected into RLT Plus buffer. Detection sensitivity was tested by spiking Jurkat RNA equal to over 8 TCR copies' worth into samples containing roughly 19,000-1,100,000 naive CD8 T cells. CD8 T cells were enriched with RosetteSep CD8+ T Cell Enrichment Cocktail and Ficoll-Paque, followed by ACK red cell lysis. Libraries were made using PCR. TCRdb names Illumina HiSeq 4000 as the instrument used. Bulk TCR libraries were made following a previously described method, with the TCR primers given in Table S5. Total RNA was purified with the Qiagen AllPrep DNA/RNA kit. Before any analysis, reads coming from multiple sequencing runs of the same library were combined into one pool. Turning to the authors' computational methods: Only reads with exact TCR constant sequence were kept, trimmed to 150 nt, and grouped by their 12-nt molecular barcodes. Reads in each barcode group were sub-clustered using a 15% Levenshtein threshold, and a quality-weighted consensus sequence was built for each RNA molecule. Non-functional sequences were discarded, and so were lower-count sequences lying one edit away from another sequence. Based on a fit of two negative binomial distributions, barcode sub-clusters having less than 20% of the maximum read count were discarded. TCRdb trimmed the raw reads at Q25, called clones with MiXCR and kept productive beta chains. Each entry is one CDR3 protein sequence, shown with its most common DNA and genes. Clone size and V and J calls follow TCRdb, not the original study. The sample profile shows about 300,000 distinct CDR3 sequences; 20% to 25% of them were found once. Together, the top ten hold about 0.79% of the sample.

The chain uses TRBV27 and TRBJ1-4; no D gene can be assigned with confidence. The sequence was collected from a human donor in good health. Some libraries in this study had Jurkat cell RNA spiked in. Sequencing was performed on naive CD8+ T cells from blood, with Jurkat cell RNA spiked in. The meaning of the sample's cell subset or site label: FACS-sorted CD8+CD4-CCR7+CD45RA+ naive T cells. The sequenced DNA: TGTGCCAGCAGTTTACTGGCATATGAAAAACTGTTTTTT. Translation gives CASSLLAYEKLFF. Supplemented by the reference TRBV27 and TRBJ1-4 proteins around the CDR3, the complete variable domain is EAQVTQNPRYLITVTGKKLTVTCSQNMNHEYMSWYRQDPGLGLRQIYYSMNVEVTDKGDVPEGYKVSRKEKRNFPLILESPSPNQTSLYFCASSLLAYEKLFFGSGTQLSVL.